The clone carrying this T cell receptor (beta chain) was picked up many times. Its cognate antigen is unknown. This record comes from a study of T cells in Graves' hyperthyroidism and ophthalmopathy. Study conclusions and caveats: Most expanded thyroid clonotypes above 0.001 recurred in blood.

Amplification of TCR beta CDR3 regions used RNA as the template. RT-PCR in the first round (using the HTBI primer set) targeted the TCR CDR3. From the multiplex PCR reads, TCRdb called clonotypes with MiXCR, one entry per CDR3 protein. Of hundreds of thousands of distinct CDR3 sequences in the sample, 45% are singletons; the top ten hold 6.5% to 9%. From germline, CDR1 is SEHNR and CDR2 FQNEAQ (reference sequence). After removal of 3 bases from V and 3 bases from J, the junction contained 5 bases not matched to a gene. The length of the CDR3 is 15 residues. The source of this sequence is an adult man with Graves' disease, either hyperthyroidism or ophthalmopathy (not recorded which). The source material was peripheral blood or thyroid tissue (not recorded which). This rearrangement joins TRBV7-9 to TRBJ1-5; 7 nucleotides agree with TRBD1. CDR3 DNA sequence: TGTGCCAGCAGCTTGGGGGACAGTCCCAATCAGCCCCAGCATTTT. This translates into CASSLGDSPNQPQHF.